One sample yielded the 20 T cell receptor beta chains listed below, sequenced in a study of blood T cell repertoires in COVID-19. Profiling relied on immunoSEQ multiplex PCR, and the TCRdb table lists in-frame clones only, not all of them. The sample includes about 400,000 clones, over 85% seen only once; the top ten take 1.7%. Sequenced sample: PBMCs or T cells enriched from blood (not recorded which). These receptors all come from a woman aged 25 to 39 who had recovered from COVID-19.

This sequence joins TRBV4-2 and TRBJ2-5; 7 bases align to TRBD2. The CDR3 length is 17 residues. CDR1 and CDR2 from the germline V gene are LGHNA and YNFKEQ. The V and J ends lost 0 bases and 3 bases, in that order; junction bases with no gene match: 10. The CDR3 sequence: CASSQDRMLAAEETQYF. In nucleotides, the CDR3 is TGTGCCAGCAGCCAAGATAGAATGCTAGCGGCCGAAGAGACCCAGTACTTC.

This chain links TRBV7-3 with TRBJ2-5, with 9 bases aligning to TRBD2. From germline, CDR1 is SGHTA and CDR2 FQGTGA. J lost 5 bases, V lost 2 bases, and 9 bases had no gene match. The length of the CDR3 is 16 residues. The DNA for the CDR3 is TGTGCCAGCAGCTTACGAGCGGGGGGCCTGGGGGAGACCCAGTACTTC. Amino acids: CASSLRAGGLGETQYF.

This chain uses TRBV6-5 with TRBJ1-1; no reliable D call. With 6 bases removed from V and 6 bases from J, the gap between germline ends came to 14 bases. The CDR3 totals 13 residues. The germline CDR1 and CDR2 sequences are MNHEY and SVGAGI. In DNA, the CDR3 is TGTGCCAGCAGCAGTGTGCGGGAGGCTGAAGCTTTCTTT. This translates into CASSSVREAEAFF.

The V call is TRBV27, the J call TRBJ2-7, with 7 bases matching TRBD2. Germline lookup yields CDR1 MNHEY and CDR2 SMNVEV (reference sequence). V shed 6 bases and J 2 bases; nucleotides not matched to a gene: 4. This CDR3 spans 13 amino acids. CDR3 amino acids: CASRGRGAYEQYF. The CDR3 DNA reads TGTGCCAGCAGGGGGAGGGGCGCCTACGAGCAGTACTTC.

The chain carries TRBV27 and TRBJ2-2, with D possibly TRBD2 on 6 matching bases. The length of the CDR3 is 16 residues. In germline, CDR1 is MNHEY, CDR2 SMNVEV (reference sequence). The V end lost 4 bases, the J end lost 1 base, and 13 bases lay between the germline ends. In DNA, the CDR3 is TGTGCCAGCAGTTCACTGCCGGGACTGAACACCGGGGAGCTGTTTTTT. This codes for CASSSLPGLNTGELFF.

The chain links TRBV25-1 to TRBJ2-2, with 7 bases lining up with TRBD1. CDR3 length equals 17 residues. Germline V CDR1 and CDR2: MGHDK, SYGVNS. V was clipped by 3 bases and J by 0 bases; unmatched bases: 7. In DNA form, the CDR3 reads TGTGCCAGCAGTGAGCGAACCGGGACAGCGAACACCGGGGAGCTGTTTTTT. It translates to CASSERTGTANTGELFF.

The V and J genes are TRBV30 and TRBJ1-4, with TRBD1 matching over 7 bases. The CDR3 loop spans 12 amino acids. The J segment lost 8 bases and the V segment lost 5 bases, leaving 5 bases of the junction unmatched. In germline, CDR1 is GTSNPN, CDR2 SVGIG (reference sequence). CDR3 nucleotide sequence: TGTGCCTGGGGCCGACAGGGCGAAAAACTGTTTTTT. This codes for CAWGRQGEKLFF.

The chain couples TRBV6-5 to TRBJ1-2; 11 positions match TRBD1. Germline lookup yields CDR1 MNHEY and CDR2 SVGAGI. The V gene end was trimmed by 5 bases and the J gene end by 6 bases; junction bases not matched to a gene: 8. The CDR3 runs to 15 residues. This chain's CDR3 is CASSRRMGQGDGYTF. The CDR3, as DNA: TGTGCCAGCAGTCGCAGGATGGGACAGGGGGATGGCTACACCTTC.

The chain couples TRBV28 to TRBJ2-1; perhaps TRBD1 as D (5 bases). Germline CDR1 MDHEN, CDR2 SYDVKM. V lost 9 bases and J 9 bases, leaving 21 bases between the germline ends. The CDR3 runs 14 residues. This CDR3 reads CASLGVESQGEQFF. As DNA, the CDR3 is TGTGCCAGTCTCGGCGTAGAATCTCAGGGTGAGCAGTTCTTC.

The V call is TRBV7-8, the J call TRBJ2-7, with 7 positions matching TRBD1. With V trimmed by 5 bases and J by 1 base, 8 bases remained unmatched. The CDR3 consists of 15 residues. CDR1 SGHVS and CDR2 FQNEAQ come from the germline V gene. CDR3 amino acids: CASSRQGYPSYEQYF. The DNA of the CDR3 is TGTGCCAGCAGCCGACAGGGATATCCGTCCTACGAGCAGTACTTC.

A note on this clone: In the same sample, other DNA sequences code for this CDR3. The chain combines TRBV30 with TRBJ2-5; 14 bases fit TRBD2. Germline CDR1 reads GTSNPN; CDR2 reads SVGIG (reference sequence). Trimming at V came to 1 base and at J to 5 bases, leaving 0 bases not matched to a gene. The CDR3 is made up of 14 amino acids. The CDR3 region is CAWSGLAGGETQYF. Written as DNA, the CDR3 is TGTGCCTGGAGTGGACTAGCGGGAGGGGAGACCCAGTACTTC.

The chain carries TRBV6-5 and TRBJ1-4; TRBD1 might be the D (5 bases). This CDR3 comprises 15 residues. V gave up 0 bases and J gave up 6 bases, with 11 bases separating them. CDR1 is MNHEY and CDR2 is SVGAGI in the germline V gene. CDR3 residues: CASSYSAGFYEKLFF. The CDR3 DNA reads TGTGCCAGCAGTTACTCGGCAGGGTTTTATGAAAAACTGTTTTTT.

The rearrangement uses TRBV30 and TRBJ2-1, with 9 bases fitting TRBD2. With 3 bases clipped from V and 5 bases from J, the junction kept 5 bases outside the gene matches. The CDR3 extends over 14 amino acids. The V gene's germline CDR1 is GTSNPN and CDR2 SVGIG (reference sequence). This chain's CDR3 is CAWRSAGGDNEQFF. CDR3 nucleotide sequence: TGTGCCTGGAGGAGTGCGGGGGGGGACAATGAGCAGTTCTTC. Together with reference TRBV30 and TRBJ2-1, the CDR3 gives the full variable domain: SQTIHQWPATLVQPVGSPLSLECTVEGTSNPNLYWYRQAAGRGLQLLFYSVGIGQISSEVPQNLSASRPQDRQFILSSKKLLLSDSGFYLCAWRSAGGDNEQFFGPGTRLTVL.

The chain uses TRBV7-9 and TRBJ2-2; 10 bases line up with TRBD1. The CDR3 runs to 16 residues. V lost 4 bases to trimming and J lost 4 bases; unmatched junction nucleotides: 6. The germline CDR1 and CDR2 sequences are SEHNR and FQNEAQ (reference sequence). CDR3 residues: CASSSPGTGVTGELFF. The CDR3 DNA is TGTGCCAGCAGCTCTCCCGGGACAGGGGTCACCGGGGAGCTGTTTTTT.

CDR3 nucleotides: TGCGCCAGCAGCCCGAGTGTGCTGGGGGCAGTGGGCTACACCTTC. It yields the protein CASSPSVLGAVGYTF. This chain joins TRBV4-3 and TRBJ1-2; TRBD1 is a possible D gene (6 bases). Germline V gene lookup returns CDR1 LGHNA and CDR2 YSLEER. The ends were cut back, 4 bases at V and 8 bases at J, with 20 bases in the middle. The CDR3 length is 15 residues.

This rearrangement joins TRBV7-6 to TRBJ1-4; a weak D match, TRBD1 (6 bases). The CDR3 loop spans 17 amino acids. Trimming removed 2 bases at V and 8 bases at J, with 21 bases between. Germline V lookup: CDR1 SGHVS, CDR2 FNYEAQ. Written as DNA, the CDR3 is TGTGCCAGCAGCTTAAATCATGCAGTGAAGGGGGTAGAAAAACTGTTTTTT. Translation gives CASSLNHAVKGVEKLFF. Full variable domain (rest looked up from reference TRBV7-6 and TRBJ1-4): GAGVSQSPRYKVTKRGQDVALRCDPISGHVSLYWYRQALGQGPEFLTYFNYEAQQDKSGLPNDRFSAERPEGSISTLTIQRTEQRDSAMYRCASSLNHAVKGVEKLFFGSGTQLSVL.

The CDR3 sequence: CATSRDKIAGANVLTF. CDR3 DNA sequence: TGTGCCACCAGCAGAGATAAGATAGCCGGGGCCAACGTCCTGACTTTC. V is TRBV15 and J is TRBJ2-6; D not resolved. The CDR3 length is 16 residues. The germline V gene encodes CDR1 LNHNV and CDR2 YYDKDF (reference sequence). The V end was cut by 0 bases, the J end by 4 bases, with 10 bases between. Variable domain in full (rest from reference TRBV15 and TRBJ2-6): DAMVIQNPRYQVTQFGKPVTLSCSQTLNHNVMYWYQQKSSQAPKLLFHYYDKDFNNEADTPDNFQSRRPNTSFCFLDIRSPGLGDTAMYLCATSRDKIAGANVLTFGAGSRLTVL.

This rearrangement joins TRBV4-2 to TRBJ2-5; 9 nucleotides line up with TRBD2. V lost 2 bases, J lost 5 bases, and 9 bases stayed unmatched. CDR1 and CDR2 (germline): LGHNA, YNFKEQ. The CDR3 sequence is 16 residues long. Here the CDR3 DNA reads TGTGCCAGCAGCCAATGGCGGGGGGGTCATCGGGAGACCCAGTACTTC. Protein: CASSQWRGGHRETQYF.

V is TRBV29-1 and J is TRBJ2-5, with 8 bases identical to TRBD1. CDR1 is SQVTM, CDR2 ANQGSEA, per germline. The CDR3 runs 16 residues. V shed 0 bases and J 1 base; nucleotides not matched to a gene: 7. CDR3 nucleotide sequence: TGCAGCGTTGAAGAATTACCAGGGGGCGGCCAAGAGACCCAGTACTTC. Protein: CSVEELPGGGQETQYF.

The chain is built from TRBV10-3 and TRBJ1-1, with D possibly being TRBD1 (5 bases). V was shortened by 11 bases and J by 5 bases, with 18 bases between the two germline ends. This CDR3 region has 13 residues. Per the germline V gene, CDR1 is ENHRY and CDR2 is SYGVKD. CDR3 DNA: TGTGCCGTCCGCAGGGAATTGGGTACTGAAGCTTTCTTT. Translating it yields CAVRRELGTEAFF.